This entry is about one T cell receptor beta chain. This clone was recorded once. Its antigen is unknown. No clone much larger than this one lies a single base away; base qualities are absent. Trimmed from V: 7 bases; trimmed from J: 3 bases; junction bases lacking a gene match: 12. CDR1 and CDR2, per the germline V gene, are MDHEN and SYDVKM. The CDR3 runs 16 amino acids, cysteine and phenylalanine included. Only the CDR3 DNA is retained, 48 bases long and in frame from the first base. The trial excluded patients who had a history of autoimmune disease or who were on systemic immunosuppression. Peripheral blood for TCR sequencing was collected from all dose cohorts at baseline, on cycle 4 day 1, and on cycle 7 day 1. The samples were taken from a phase I, first-in-human, multicenter, open-label dose-escalation trial of ivuxolimab. Adults with locally advanced or metastatic head and neck squamous cell, hepatocellular, melanoma or renal cell carcinoma were enrolled in the trial. CD4+ and CD8+ T cells were sorted separately from peripheral blood before TCR sequencing.

To sequence the TCRbeta CDR3 region, genomic DNA was isolated from the sorted cells. TCRbeta CDR3 regions were sequenced using the immunoSEQ Assay. The source is immuneACCESS, and TCRdb retained only in-frame sequences with V and J called. Part of the clones is not carried over; for the studies checked, unresolved V genes explain less than half of this, and the remainder is unexplained. The sample table shows about 16,000 clones, and 70% to 90% are seen once. The ten largest clones represent roughly 0.7% of the sample. The data were taken from a study of OX40 agonist ivuxolimab in advanced cancers. As for the study more broadly: Ivuxolimab, which targeted the costimulatory receptor OX40 (CD134), was an agonistic, fully human IgG2 monoclonal antibody. Intravenous ivuxolimab was administered to patients every 2 weeks at six dose levels: 0.01, 0.1, 0.3, 1.5, 3 and 10 mg/kg. Of the approximately 50 dose-escalation patients, hepatocellular carcinoma was present in around 19, melanoma in around 15, renal cell carcinoma in 9 and head and neck cancer in 9. The dose-escalation cohort was roughly 87% male with a mean age of about 60 years, ranging from roughly 20 to 80. Prior anti-PD-1, anti-PD-L1 or anti-CTLA-4 therapy was permitted, and 35% to 40% of dose-escalation patients had received checkpoint inhibitors. Partial responses occurred in three dose-escalation patients: two with cutaneous melanoma and one with hepatocellular carcinoma. Peripheral TCRbeta sequencing was intended to test whether TCR sequence diversity was altered and clonal T-cell expansion was caused by ivuxolimab. The paper describes the monotherapy dose-escalation part (N of about 52 patients) of the phase I trial of ivuxolimab. General study outcomes and caveats: Low levels of normalized T-cell clonal expansion were also shown by some nonresponding patients. On average, CD8+ T cells showed more expanded clones than CD4+ T cells after ivuxolimab. Which antigens the clonally expanded peripheral T cells were specific for was not determined. Partial responders in the 0.1-3.0 mg/kg groups had among the lowest normalized peripheral clonal expansion, especially among CD8+ T cells. At doses of 0.1 to 3.0 mg/kg, clonal expansion of both CD4+ and CD8+ blood T cells was observed from baseline to week 6.

This receptor chain uses TRBV28 and TRBJ2-3; 8 bases in the middle match TRBD2. This TCR derives from an adult with an advanced solid tumor such as melanoma, head and neck, liver or kidney cancer. The sequencing here drew on CD4+ or CD8+ T cells sorted from blood, taken in a trial of the OX40 agonist ivuxolimab. The sequence in DNA is TGTGCCAGCACCCCCCCCGGGCGGGAGGTGACAGATACGCAGTATTTT. This codes for CASTPPGREVTDTQYF.